The present T cell receptor beta chain was sequenced within a study of T cells in Graves' hyperthyroidism and ophthalmopathy. V was clipped by 6 bases and J by 8 bases, with 16 bases between them. This CDR3 has 12 residues. CDR1 is DFQATT, CDR2 SNEGSKA, per germline (reference sequence). TCR beta CDR3 sequences were amplified from RNA transcripts. Using the HTBI primer set, a first-round RT-PCR was run on the TCR CDR3. TCRdb independently ran MiXCR on the multiplex PCR reads; one entry per CDR3 protein. This sample has about 740,000 distinct CDR3 sequences, with about 14% found just once. V is TRBV20-1 and J is TRBJ1-2; D possibly corresponds to TRBD1 (5 bases). The clonotype comes from a young woman with Graves' hyperthyroidism. Specimen: blood. CDR3 amino acids: CSASPGGWGYTF. The CDR3 DNA reads as TGCAGTGCCTCCCCGGGGGGATGGGGCTACACCTTC.